The present T cell receptor (beta chain) was sequenced within a study of regulatory dendritic cells for organ transplantation. Study-level background: Regulatory dendritic cells were monocyte-derived, receiving vitamin D3 on days 0 and 4 and IL-10 on day 4.

Broader study findings: Memory CD8+ T cells were the most oligoclonal; naive cells were highly diverse.

Trimming removed 1 base from V and 8 bases from J; junction bases left unmatched: 5. The germline V gene encodes CDR1 LNHDA and CDR2 SQIVND (reference sequence). This CDR3 spans 15 amino acids. Points on this clone: Its matching antigen is unknown.

Generated by immunoSEQ multiplex PCR, the TCRdb table keeps only in-frame clones and is missing some. This table has approximately 12,000 clones, 62% appearing once. Allogeneic regulatory or mature dendritic cells were co-cultured for 4 to 6 days with CFSE-labeled sorted T cells at 1:10. This TCR derives from a human donor in good health. Sequencing input: naive CD8+ T cells from blood cultured with dendritic cells. Specified subset: CD45RA+ naive T cells. The gene calls are TRBV19 and TRBJ2-2; 9 nucleotides line up with TRBD1. Here the CDR3 reads CASSIAQGASGELFF. CDR3 sequence (DNA): TGTGCCAGTAGTATAGCACAGGGGGCAAGTGGGGAGCTGTTTTTT.